A selection of T cell receptor beta chains follows, all from one sample in a study of cytotoxic CD8 clonotypes in ibrutinib-treated CLL. Only in-frame clones appear in the TCRdb table, and some are missing; sequencing was by immunoSEQ multiplex PCR. The sample carries around 200,000 clones, about 75% recorded once. Sample: PBMCs, taken after 12 months of ibrutinib treatment. The source is a human donor with chronic lymphocytic leukemia. Both conserved end residues are part of each CDR3. The D gene is left open where the match is weak. A row's size may be missing; if present it is once, few, many or a size class.

v_gene: TRBV10-2
d_gene: TRBD2
abundance: NA
j_gene: TRBJ2-3
CDR3aa: CASSRLAGGTTDTQYF
CDR3nt: TGCGCCAGCAGTCGACTAGCGGGGGGGACCACAGATACGCAGTATTTT

v_gene: TRBV11-2
d_gene: NA
abundance: once
j_gene: TRBJ1-5
CDR3aa: CASSPDGHSNQPQHF
CDR3nt: TGTGCCAGCAGCCCGGACGGCCATAGCAATCAGCCCCAGCATTTT

v_gene: TRBV4-2
d_gene: TRBD2
abundance: NA
j_gene: TRBJ2-1
CDR3aa: CASSRGTSGDGEQFF
CDR3nt: TGTGCCAGCAGCCGGGGGACTAGCGGCGACGGGGAGCAGTTCTTC

v_gene: TRBV19
d_gene: TRBD1
abundance: NA
j_gene: TRBJ2-5
CDR3aa: CASSSPPGTVGQETQYF
CDR3nt: TGTGCCAGTAGTTCACCCCCCGGGACAGTGGGCCAAGAGACCCAGTACTTC

v_gene: TRBV6-6
d_gene: TRBD1
abundance: NA
j_gene: TRBJ1-4
CDR3aa: CASRAGGNEKLFF
CDR3nt: TGTGCCAGCAGGGCAGGGGGTAATGAAAAACTGTTTTTT

v_gene: TRBV30
d_gene: NA
abundance: NA
j_gene: TRBJ2-2
CDR3aa: CAWSGADHLGELFF
CDR3nt: TGTGCCTGGAGTGGCGCGGACCACCTCGGGGAGCTGTTTTTT

v_gene: TRBV5-1
d_gene: NA
abundance: NA
j_gene: TRBJ1-1
CDR3aa: CASSSEGLNTEAFF
CDR3nt: TGCGCCAGCAGCTCCGAGGGCCTAAACACTGAAGCTTTCTTT

v_gene: TRBV6-5
d_gene: NA
abundance: few
j_gene: TRBJ1-1
CDR3aa: CASSYPEAFF
CDR3nt: TGTGCCAGCAGTTACCCCGAAGCTTTCTTT

v_gene: TRBV7-2
d_gene: NA
abundance: once
j_gene: TRBJ2-3
CDR3aa: CASSSTRGDTQYF
CDR3nt: TGTGCCAGCAGCTCCACTAGAGGAGATACGCAGTATTTT

v_gene: TRBV13
d_gene: NA
abundance: NA
j_gene: TRBJ2-4
CDR3aa: CASSLSQRVAKNIQYF
CDR3nt: TGTGCCAGCAGCTTAAGCCAAAGAGTAGCCAAAAACATTCAGTACTTC

v_gene: TRBV9
d_gene: NA
abundance: NA
j_gene: TRBJ1-1
CDR3aa: CASSIAPNTEAFF
CDR3nt: TGTGCCAGCAGTATAGCCCCGAACACTGAAGCTTTCTTT

v_gene: TRBV11-2
d_gene: TRBD1
abundance: NA
j_gene: TRBJ2-2
CDR3aa: CASSPGQPSTGELFF
CDR3nt: TGTGCCAGCAGTCCGGGACAGCCCAGCACCGGGGAGCTGTTTTTT

v_gene: TRBV9
d_gene: NA
abundance: few
j_gene: TRBJ2-7
CDR3aa: CASSVTQGYEQYF
CDR3nt: TGTGCCAGCAGCGTTACACAGGGATACGAGCAGTACTTC

v_gene: TRBV9
d_gene: NA
abundance: many
j_gene: TRBJ2-2
CDR3aa: CASSVALTGPTGELFF
CDR3nt: TGTGCCAGCAGCGTAGCCCTGACAGGTCCCACCGGGGAGCTGTTTTTT

v_gene: TRBV2
d_gene: NA
abundance: once
j_gene: TRBJ1-5
CDR3aa: CASSDGSGSNQPQHF
CDR3nt: TGTGCCAGCAGTGATGGGTCAGGTAGCAATCAGCCCCAGCATTTT

v_gene: TRBV5-1
d_gene: NA
abundance: once
j_gene: TRBJ2-7
CDR3aa: CASRVEGSEQYF
CDR3nt: TGCGCCAGCAGAGTTGAGGGAAGCGAGCAGTACTTC

v_gene: TRBV6-6
d_gene: TRBD1
abundance: NA
j_gene: TRBJ1-2
CDR3aa: CASSYQTGSYGYTF
CDR3nt: TGTGCCAGCAGTTACCAGACAGGGTCCTATGGCTACACCTTC

v_gene: TRBV2
d_gene: NA
abundance: NA
j_gene: TRBJ1-1
CDR3aa: CASTRDPATEAFF
CDR3nt: TGTGCCAGCACTCGGGACCCGGCCACTGAAGCTTTCTTT

v_gene: TRBV10-2
d_gene: NA
abundance: NA
j_gene: TRBJ1-6
CDR3aa: CASSEGLGNSPLHF
CDR3nt: TGCGCCAGCAGCGAGGGGTTGGGTAATTCACCCCTCCACTTT

v_gene: TRBV29-1
d_gene: TRBD1
abundance: once
j_gene: TRBJ1-2
CDR3aa: CSGDRGDYGYTF
CDR3nt: TGCAGCGGTGACAGGGGGGACTATGGCTACACCTTC

v_gene: TRBV29-1
d_gene: NA
abundance: few
j_gene: TRBJ1-2
CDR3aa: CSVGEYRDRNYGYTF
CDR3nt: TGCAGCGTTGGGGAATATAGGGATCGTAACTATGGCTACACCTTC

v_gene: TRBV4-1
d_gene: TRBD2
abundance: NA
j_gene: TRBJ2-5
CDR3aa: CASSHLGLAGRRERDQYF
CDR3nt: TGCGCCAGCAGCCACCTGGGACTAGCGGGGAGGCGGGAGCGAGACCAGTACTTC

v_gene: TRBV6-1
d_gene: NA
abundance: NA
j_gene: TRBJ1-1
CDR3aa: CASSEAPSRTGGTEAFF
CDR3nt: TGTGCCAGCAGTGAAGCGCCCTCGCGGACCGGTGGCACTGAAGCTTTCTTT

v_gene: TRBV29-1
d_gene: TRBD2
abundance: NA
j_gene: TRBJ2-5
CDR3aa: CSGGLAASSPGETQYF
CDR3nt: TGCAGCGGGGGACTAGCGGCCTCCTCCCCGGGAGAGACCCAGTACTTC

v_gene: TRBV6-5
d_gene: TRBD1
abundance: few
j_gene: TRBJ1-2
CDR3aa: CAVRDRGYGYTF
CDR3nt: TGTGCCGTCCGGGACAGGGGGTATGGCTACACCTTC

v_gene: TRBV7-3
d_gene: NA
abundance: NA
j_gene: TRBJ1-1
CDR3aa: CASSAAVGGGTEAFF
CDR3nt: TGTGCCAGCAGCGCGGCGGTCGGAGGGGGCACTGAAGCTTTCTTT

v_gene: TRBV5-6
d_gene: NA
abundance: once
j_gene: TRBJ2-5
CDR3aa: CASSLSGALSGTQYF
CDR3nt: TGTGCCAGCAGCTTGAGTGGGGCCCTTTCGGGGACCCAGTACTTC

v_gene: TRBV5-6
d_gene: NA
abundance: NA
j_gene: TRBJ1-2
CDR3aa: CASSLERLTLNYGYTF
CDR3nt: TGTGCCAGCAGCTTGGAACGCCTGACCCTTAACTATGGCTACACCTTC

v_gene: TRBV6-6
d_gene: NA
abundance: NA
j_gene: TRBJ2-7
CDR3aa: CASSQETGKENEQYF
CDR3nt: TGTGCCAGCAGTCAAGAAACAGGGAAGGAAAACGAGCAGTACTTC

v_gene: TRBV14
d_gene: NA
abundance: NA
j_gene: TRBJ1-2
CDR3aa: CASSLRGGAVGYTF
CDR3nt: TGTGCCAGCAGCCTCCGCGGGGGCGCGGTTGGCTACACCTTC

v_gene: TRBV7-2
d_gene: NA
abundance: NA
j_gene: TRBJ2-7
CDR3aa: CASSFLHEQYF
CDR3nt: TGTGCCAGCAGCTTCCTTCACGAGCAGTACTTC

v_gene: TRBV28
d_gene: NA
abundance: many
j_gene: TRBJ1-3
CDR3aa: CASSRLLRNTIYF
CDR3nt: TGTGCCAGCTCCAGGTTACTCAGAAACACCATATATTTT

v_gene: TRBV28
d_gene: TRBD2
abundance: NA
j_gene: TRBJ2-7
CDR3aa: CASRGGGSYEQYF
CDR3nt: TGTGCCAGTCGGGGGGGAGGTTCCTACGAGCAGTACTTC

v_gene: TRBV15
d_gene: TRBD1
abundance: many
j_gene: TRBJ1-5
CDR3aa: CATSRESRDRQPQHF
CDR3nt: TGTGCCACCAGCAGAGAAAGCAGGGACAGACAGCCCCAGCATTTT

v_gene: TRBV19
d_gene: NA
abundance: NA
j_gene: TRBJ1-6
CDR3aa: CASSTTGNSPLHF
CDR3nt: TGTGCCAGTAGTACAACAGGAAATTCACCCCTCCACTTT

v_gene: TRBV18
d_gene: TRBD1
abundance: NA
j_gene: TRBJ2-3
CDR3aa: CASSRDSSTDTQYF
CDR3nt: TGTGCCAGCTCACGGGACAGTAGCACAGATACGCAGTATTTT

v_gene: TRBV14
d_gene: TRBD1
abundance: NA
j_gene: TRBJ1-2
CDR3aa: CASSPRDRGLPNYGYTF
CDR3nt: TGTGCCAGCAGCCCCCGGGACAGGGGGCTCCCTAACTATGGCTACACCTTC

v_gene: TRBV18
d_gene: NA
abundance: NA
j_gene: TRBJ2-7
CDR3aa: CASSLHPRGADEQYF
CDR3nt: TGTGCCAGCTCACTCCACCCTCGGGGGGCGGACGAGCAGTACTTC

v_gene: TRBV7-2
d_gene: TRBD1
abundance: NA
j_gene: TRBJ1-2
CDR3aa: CASSSTGQNYGYTF
CDR3nt: TGTGCCAGCAGCTCGACGGGACAGAACTATGGCTACACCTTC

v_gene: TRBV30
d_gene: NA
abundance: few
j_gene: TRBJ2-7
CDR3aa: CAWRSTGNRNEQYF
CDR3nt: TGTGCCTGGAGATCTACAGGGAATAGGAACGAGCAGTACTTC

v_gene: TRBV5-1
d_gene: TRBD2
abundance: NA
j_gene: TRBJ2-3
CDR3aa: CASSLRTSGGSTDTQYF
CDR3nt: TGCGCCAGCAGCTTGAGGACTAGCGGGGGGTCCACAGATACGCAGTATTTT

v_gene: TRBV6-5
d_gene: NA
abundance: NA
j_gene: TRBJ2-7
CDR3aa: CASTDRAYEQYF
CDR3nt: TGTGCCAGCACGGACAGAGCCTACGAGCAGTACTTC

v_gene: TRBV11-1
d_gene: NA
abundance: NA
j_gene: TRBJ1-5
CDR3aa: CASSLSSNQPQHF
CDR3nt: TGTGCCAGCAGCTTGAGTAGCAATCAGCCCCAGCATTTT

v_gene: TRBV6-4
d_gene: NA
abundance: few
j_gene: TRBJ1-5
CDR3aa: CASSEGSYQPQHF
CDR3nt: TGTGCCAGCAGTGAGGGCAGCTATCAGCCCCAGCATTTT

v_gene: TRBV5-4
d_gene: NA
abundance: NA
j_gene: TRBJ2-7
CDR3aa: CASSWGGAGFTSEQYF
CDR3nt: TGTGCCAGCAGCTGGGGCGGAGCAGGCTTTACGTCAGAGCAGTACTTC

v_gene: TRBV30
d_gene: TRBD1
abundance: NA
j_gene: TRBJ2-5
CDR3aa: CAWSVGSGGPETQYF
CDR3nt: TGTGCCTGGAGTGTCGGGTCAGGGGGCCCAGAGACCCAGTACTTC

v_gene: TRBV30
d_gene: TRBD1
abundance: once
j_gene: TRBJ1-5
CDR3aa: CAWSPGTVYSNQPQHF
CDR3nt: TGTGCCTGGAGCCCCGGGACAGTTTATAGCAATCAGCCCCAGCATTTT

v_gene: TRBV9
d_gene: NA
abundance: NA
j_gene: TRBJ2-1
CDR3aa: CASSVAPGEVAEQFF
CDR3nt: TGTGCCAGCAGCGTAGCCCCGGGGGAGGTGGCTGAGCAGTTCTTC

v_gene: TRBV25-1
d_gene: TRBD2
abundance: NA
j_gene: TRBJ2-3
CDR3aa: CASSGAGGADTQYF
CDR3nt: TGTGCCAGCAGTGGAGCGGGGGGGGCAGATACGCAGTATTTT

v_gene: TRBV15
d_gene: NA
abundance: NA
j_gene: TRBJ1-6
CDR3aa: CATRRGPSSYNSPLHF
CDR3nt: TGTGCCACCAGGCGGGGCCCGAGCTCCTATAATTCACCCCTCCACTTT

v_gene: TRBV28
d_gene: NA
abundance: NA
j_gene: TRBJ2-1
CDR3aa: CASSFERVRAYNEQFF
CDR3nt: TGTGCCAGCAGTTTTGAAAGGGTACGAGCTTACAATGAGCAGTTCTTC

v_gene: TRBV28
d_gene: NA
abundance: NA
j_gene: TRBJ1-2
CDR3aa: CASTDKFYGYTF
CDR3nt: TGTGCCAGCACAGACAAGTTCTATGGCTACACCTTC